The 14 T cell receptor beta chains below were found in one sample sequenced in a study of chemoradiotherapy in HPV16-positive cancers. Here immunoSEQ multiplex PCR was the method, and the copy in TCRdb shows in-frame clones only, minus some. The sample shows 11,000 or so clones, roughly 63% of them seen only once. The sample was gathered from a patient who underwent chemoradiotherapy. The origin of the receptors is a human donor with HPV-associated anogenital cancer.

The V gene is TRBV28, the J gene TRBJ1-2, with 11 positions matching TRBD1. Looked up from germline, CDR1 is MDHEN and CDR2 is SYDVKM. The CDR3 has 14 residues. Trimming took 2 bases from V and 9 from J; bases not matched to a gene: 5. The CDR3 loop reads CASSLRTGGRSYTF. The CDR3 DNA follows: TGTGCCAGCAGTTTACGGACAGGGGGCCGGAGCTACACCTTC.

The chain joins TRBV29-1 to TRBJ2-3; 7 nucleotides align to TRBD1. CDR3 length equals 13 residues. The V gene end was trimmed by 6 bases and the J gene end by 1 base; junction bases not matched to a gene: 4. CDR1 and CDR2 from the germline V gene are SQVTM and ANQGSEA. The CDR3 DNA follows: TGCAGCGTCGACGGGACAGGCACAGATACGCAGTATTTT. It yields the protein CSVDGTGTDTQYF.

The chain has TRBV30 and TRBJ2-1, with D possibly TRBD1 on 6 matching bases. Trimming took 5 bases from V and 15 from J, leaving 23 bases between them. The CDR3 is 13 residues long. From germline, CDR1 is GTSNPN and CDR2 SVGIG (reference sequence). DNA of the CDR3: TGTGCCTGGTCTAGCCCCTCCGCGACAGGCTGGTTCTTC. Protein sequence: CAWSSPSATGWFF.

V usage is TRBV9 and J usage is TRBJ2-2, with D unresolved. The V gene's germline CDR1 is SGDLS and CDR2 YYNGEE. The germline V and J ends were trimmed by 1 base and 4 bases, with 11 bases remaining between them. This CDR3 is 15 amino acids long. This CDR3 is CASSVQGRSTGELFF. As DNA, the CDR3 is TGTGCCAGCAGCGTACAAGGGCGGAGCACCGGGGAGCTGTTTTTT.

This clone has a handful of counts. The chain recombines TRBV7-9 with TRBJ2-2; D unresolved. Germline V lookup: CDR1 SEHNR, CDR2 FQNEAQ (reference sequence). The germline V and J ends were trimmed by 2 bases and 4 bases, with 5 bases remaining between them. The CDR3 sequence is 13 residues long. The CDR3 protein is CASSLFGTGELFF. The CDR3 coding sequence is TGTGCCAGCAGCTTATTCGGCACCGGGGAGCTGTTTTTT.

This clone was counted a single time. The CDR3 DNA sequence: TGTGCCAGCAGCACGGGATCGAGTGACTATGGCTACACCTTC. Its translation is CASSTGSSDYGYTF. V is TRBV7-9 and J is TRBJ1-2; D remains ambiguous. The CDR3 spans 14 residues. Germline CDR1 is SEHNR and CDR2 is FQNEAQ (reference sequence). V lost 5 bases and J 3 bases, leaving 13 bases between the germline ends. The variable domain in full, with the rest retrieved from reference TRBV7-9 and TRBJ1-2, is DTGVSQNPRHKITKRGQNVTFRCDPISEHNRLYWYRQTLGQGPEFLTYFQNEAQLEKSRLLSDRFSAERPKGSFSTLEIQRTEQGDSAMYLCASSTGSSDYGYTFGSGTRLTVV.

The chain couples TRBV7-2 to TRBJ1-6; maybe TRBD1 (5 bases). The V end was cut by 2 bases, the J end by 5 bases, with 13 bases between. The CDR3 covers 16 residues. Looked up from germline, CDR1 is SGHTA and CDR2 is FQGNSA. In DNA form, the CDR3 reads TGTGCCAGCAGCTTATATTCCGGGGCCAATAATTCACCCCTCCACTTT. It encodes CASSLYSGANNSPLHF.

This clone was found a few times. The rearrangement links TRBV19 to TRBJ1-1; D remains unclear. This CDR3 is 14 amino acids long. Germline V CDR1 and CDR2: LNHDA, SQIVND (reference sequence). The V gene lost 3 bases and the J gene lost 0 bases, with 8 bases spanning the gap. This chain's CDR3 is CASSIGGLNTEAFF. Written as DNA, the CDR3 is TGTGCCAGTAGTATTGGCGGCTTGAACACTGAAGCTTTCTTT.

V usage is TRBV9 and J usage is TRBJ2-3; 7 bases line up with TRBD2. Germline values: CDR1 SGDLS, CDR2 YYNGEE. The length of the CDR3 is 19 residues. The V and J ends lost 0 bases and 2 bases, in that order; junction bases with no gene match: 15. DNA for the CDR3: TGTGCCAGCAGCGTAGGCCTCCGGGGAAGTCGGGGGGACACAGATACGCAGTATTTT. It specifies CASSVGLRGSRGDTDTQYF.

The chain employs TRBV5-1 and TRBJ1-1; D gene uncertain. V lost 5 bases and J lost 3, with 20 bases in between. Germline V gene lookup returns CDR1 SGHRS and CDR2 YFSETQ. The CDR3 loop spans 16 amino acids. The CDR3 DNA reads TGCGCCAGCAGACCCGCCACATTCATGCGGCACACTGAAGCTTTCTTT. Its translation: CASRPATFMRHTEAFF.

The chain employs TRBV4-2 and TRBJ1-1, with a possible D match to TRBD1 (5 bases). V lost 0 bases, J lost 3 bases, and 17 bases lay in between. This CDR3 region has 17 residues. CDR1 is LGHNA, CDR2 YNFKEQ, per germline. The DNA for the CDR3 is TGTGCCAGCAGCCAAGATTATGGCAGGGTCTTGCACACTGAAGCTTTCTTT. Translation: CASSQDYGRVLHTEAFF.

In nucleotides, the CDR3 is TGTGCCAGCAGCCCGGAGGACAGGTACTCCTACAATGAGCAGTTCTTC. It translates to CASSPEDRYSYNEQFF. V and J are TRBV4-2 and TRBJ2-1; 7 bases align to TRBD1. The CDR3 extends over 16 amino acids. Germline V CDR1 and CDR2: LGHNA, YNFKEQ. J lost 0 bases, V lost 4 bases, and 6 bases had no gene match.

The chain combines TRBV4-1 with TRBJ2-5; D gene unclear. Germline-derived CDR1 and CDR2 are MGHRA and YSYEKL. The CDR3 has 15 amino acids. The germline V and J ends were trimmed by 0 bases and 5 bases, with 13 bases remaining between them. The chain's CDR3 is CASSQEGWVFETQYF. The CDR3 coding sequence is TGCGCCAGCAGCCAAGAGGGGTGGGTTTTTGAGACCCAGTACTTC.

This clone is termed medium-sized. The chain joins TRBV28 to TRBJ1-6, with D possibly being TRBD1 (5 bases). Germline V CDR1 and CDR2: MDHEN, SYDVKM. The CDR3 spans 15 residues. The V end lost 3 bases, the J end lost 7 bases, and 13 bases lay between the germline ends. In DNA form, the CDR3 reads TGTGCCAGCAGTTTTCAAAACGCAGGGAATTCACCCCTCCACTTT. This translates into CASSFQNAGNSPLHF.